This entry concerns a single TCR beta chain. These data originate in a study of patients and donors after allogeneic stem cell transplantation. Each CDR3 protein gets one entry after TCRdb re-called the RT-PCR reads with MiXCR. The table has some 880,000 distinct CDR3 sequences, roughly 18% seen once; the top ten hold 5% to 6.5%. The CDR3 is 14 amino acids. The germline V gene has CDR1 DFQATT and CDR2 SNEGSKA (reference sequence). V lost 5 bases to trimming and J lost 8 bases, with 21 bases between them. The origin of this receptor is a human donor who was either an allogeneic HSCT recipient or a stem cell or donor lymphocyte infusion donor (not recorded which). It is not recorded whose cells these are; they may come from a transplant donor. V gene TRBV20-1 combines with J gene TRBJ1-2; D perhaps matches TRBD1 (6 bases). The specimen sequenced was blood, either unsorted or a sorted T cell fraction (not recorded which). CDR3 protein: CSAQRPDIQGGYTF. The CDR3 DNA follows: TGCAGTGCTCAACGCCCGGACATTCAGGGGGGCTACACCTTC.